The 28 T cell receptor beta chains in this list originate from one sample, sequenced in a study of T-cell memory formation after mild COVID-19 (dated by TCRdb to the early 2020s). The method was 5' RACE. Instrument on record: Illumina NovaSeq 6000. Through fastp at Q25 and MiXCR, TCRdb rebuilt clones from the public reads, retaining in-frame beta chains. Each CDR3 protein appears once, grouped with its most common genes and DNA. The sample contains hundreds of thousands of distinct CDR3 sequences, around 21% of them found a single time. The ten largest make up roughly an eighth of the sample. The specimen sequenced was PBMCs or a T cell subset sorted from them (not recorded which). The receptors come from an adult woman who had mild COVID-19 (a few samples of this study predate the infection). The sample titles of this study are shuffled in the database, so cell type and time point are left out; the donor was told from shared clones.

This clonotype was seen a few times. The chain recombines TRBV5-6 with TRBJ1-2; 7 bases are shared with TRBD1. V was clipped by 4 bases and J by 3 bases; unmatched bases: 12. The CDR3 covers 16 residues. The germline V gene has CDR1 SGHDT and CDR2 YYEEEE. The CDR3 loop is CASSTRQGQTHYGYTF. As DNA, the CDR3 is TGTGCCAGCAGCACCCGACAGGGTCAGACTCACTATGGCTACACCTTC.

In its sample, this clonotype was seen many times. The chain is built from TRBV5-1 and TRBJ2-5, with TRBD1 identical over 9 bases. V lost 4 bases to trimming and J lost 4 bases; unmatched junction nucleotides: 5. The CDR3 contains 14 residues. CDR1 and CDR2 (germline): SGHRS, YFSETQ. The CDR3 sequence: CASSPGQGLETQYF. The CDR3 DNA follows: TGCGCCAGCAGCCCGGGACAGGGCCTAGAGACCCAGTACTTC.

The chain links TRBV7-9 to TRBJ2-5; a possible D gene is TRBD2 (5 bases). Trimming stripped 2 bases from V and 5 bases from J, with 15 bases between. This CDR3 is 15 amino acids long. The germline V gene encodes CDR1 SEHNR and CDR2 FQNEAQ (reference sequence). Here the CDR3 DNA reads TGTGCCAGCAGCTTATGGGGAGCGTCCCCGGAGACCCAGTACTTC. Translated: CASSLWGASPETQYF.

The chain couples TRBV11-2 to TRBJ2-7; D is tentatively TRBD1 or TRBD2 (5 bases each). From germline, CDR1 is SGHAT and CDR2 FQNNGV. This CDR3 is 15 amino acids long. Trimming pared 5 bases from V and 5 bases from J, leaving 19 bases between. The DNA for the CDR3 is TGTGCCAGCAGCCTCCCCCGGGGCGCCGTCCACGAGCAGTACTTC. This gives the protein CASSLPRGAVHEQYF.

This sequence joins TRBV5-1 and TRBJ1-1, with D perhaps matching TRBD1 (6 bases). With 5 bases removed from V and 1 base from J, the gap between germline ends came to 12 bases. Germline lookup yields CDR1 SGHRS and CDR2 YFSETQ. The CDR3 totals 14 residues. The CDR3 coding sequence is TGCGCCAGCAGGCTCTCAGGGGAGAACACTGAAGCTTTCTTT. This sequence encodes CASRLSGENTEAFF.

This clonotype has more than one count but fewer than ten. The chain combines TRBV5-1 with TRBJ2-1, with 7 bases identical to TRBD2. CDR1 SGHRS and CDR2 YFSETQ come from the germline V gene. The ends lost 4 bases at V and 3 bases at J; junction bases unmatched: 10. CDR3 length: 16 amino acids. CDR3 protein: CASSPSGTTGYNEQFF. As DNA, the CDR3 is TGCGCCAGCAGCCCTTCCGGGACTACCGGCTACAATGAGCAGTTCTTC. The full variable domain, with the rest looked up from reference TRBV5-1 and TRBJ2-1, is KAGVTQTPRYLIKTRGQQVTLSCSPISGHRSVSWYQQTPGQGLQFLFEYFSETQRNKGNFPGRFSGRQFSNSRSEMNVSTLELGDSALYLCASSPSGTTGYNEQFFGPGTRLTVL.

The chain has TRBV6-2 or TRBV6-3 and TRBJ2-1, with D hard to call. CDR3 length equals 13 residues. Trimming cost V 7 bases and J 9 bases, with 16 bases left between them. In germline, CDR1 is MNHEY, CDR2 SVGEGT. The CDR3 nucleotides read TGTGCCAGCACTCCCTCGACCACCACTGAGCAGTTCTTC. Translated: CASTPSTTTEQFF.

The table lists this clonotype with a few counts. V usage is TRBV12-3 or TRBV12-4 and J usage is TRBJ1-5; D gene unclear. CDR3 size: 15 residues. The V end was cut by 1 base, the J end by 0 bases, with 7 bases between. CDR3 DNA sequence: TGTGCCAGCAGTTTAGGGGTATATAGCAATCAGCCCCAGCATTTT. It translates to CASSLGVYSNQPQHF.

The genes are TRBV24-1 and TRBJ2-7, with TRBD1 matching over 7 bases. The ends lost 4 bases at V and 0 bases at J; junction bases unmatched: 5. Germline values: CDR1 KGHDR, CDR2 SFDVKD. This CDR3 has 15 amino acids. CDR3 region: CATSDPRTGSYEQYF. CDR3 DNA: TGTGCCACCAGTGACCCACGGACAGGCTCCTACGAGCAGTACTTC.

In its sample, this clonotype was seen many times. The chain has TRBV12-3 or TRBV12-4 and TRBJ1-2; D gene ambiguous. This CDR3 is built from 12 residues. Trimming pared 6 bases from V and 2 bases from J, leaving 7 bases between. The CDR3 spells CASRGSNYGYTF. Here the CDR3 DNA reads TGTGCCAGCAGGGGATCGAACTATGGCTACACCTTC.

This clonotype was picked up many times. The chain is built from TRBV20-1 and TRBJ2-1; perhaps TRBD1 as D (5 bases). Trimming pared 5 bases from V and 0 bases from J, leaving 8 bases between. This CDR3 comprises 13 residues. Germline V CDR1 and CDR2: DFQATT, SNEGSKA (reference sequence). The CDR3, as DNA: TGCAGTGCTGACAGAAGCTCCTACAATGAGCAGTTCTTC. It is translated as CSADRSSYNEQFF.

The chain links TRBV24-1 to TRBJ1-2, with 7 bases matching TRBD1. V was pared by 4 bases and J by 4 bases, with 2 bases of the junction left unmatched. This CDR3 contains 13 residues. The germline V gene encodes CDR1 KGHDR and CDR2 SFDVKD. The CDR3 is CATSEGTVYGYTF. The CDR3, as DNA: TGTGCCACCAGTGAAGGGACAGTCTATGGCTACACCTTC.

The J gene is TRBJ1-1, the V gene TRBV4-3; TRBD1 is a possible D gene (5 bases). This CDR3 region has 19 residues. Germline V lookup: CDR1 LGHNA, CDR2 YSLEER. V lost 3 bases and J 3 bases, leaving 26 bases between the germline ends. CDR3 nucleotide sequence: TGCGCCAGCAGCCACGCACTCACCGGGGGAACAGCGTTTTACACTGAAGCTTTCTTT. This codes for CASSHALTGGTAFYTEAFF.

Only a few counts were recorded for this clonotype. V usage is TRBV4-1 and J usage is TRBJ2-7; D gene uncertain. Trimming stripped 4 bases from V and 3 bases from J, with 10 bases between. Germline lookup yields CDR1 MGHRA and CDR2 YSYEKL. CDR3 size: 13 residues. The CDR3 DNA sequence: TGCGCCAGCAGCCCCATGGTAAGCTACGAGCAGTACTTC. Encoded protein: CASSPMVSYEQYF.

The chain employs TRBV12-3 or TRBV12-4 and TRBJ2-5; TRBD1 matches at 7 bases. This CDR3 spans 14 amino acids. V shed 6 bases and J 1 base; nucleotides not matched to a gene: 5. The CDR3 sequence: CASRGDSLQETQYF. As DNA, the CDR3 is TGTGCCAGCAGGGGGGACAGTCTCCAAGAGACCCAGTACTTC.

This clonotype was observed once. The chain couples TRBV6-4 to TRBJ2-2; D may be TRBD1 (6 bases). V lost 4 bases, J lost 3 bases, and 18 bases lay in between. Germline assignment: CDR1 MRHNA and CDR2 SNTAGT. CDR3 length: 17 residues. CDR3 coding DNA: TGTGCCAGCAGTGTTGGTGTGGGGGCCAGCTACACCGGGGAGCTGTTTTTT. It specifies CASSVGVGASYTGELFF.

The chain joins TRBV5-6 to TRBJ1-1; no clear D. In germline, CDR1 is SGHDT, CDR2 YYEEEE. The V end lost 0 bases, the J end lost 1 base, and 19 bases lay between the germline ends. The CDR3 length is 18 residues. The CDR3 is CASSLGPVQLVGNTEAFF. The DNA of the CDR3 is TGTGCCAGCAGCTTGGGGCCCGTTCAACTGGTAGGGAACACTGAAGCTTTCTTT.

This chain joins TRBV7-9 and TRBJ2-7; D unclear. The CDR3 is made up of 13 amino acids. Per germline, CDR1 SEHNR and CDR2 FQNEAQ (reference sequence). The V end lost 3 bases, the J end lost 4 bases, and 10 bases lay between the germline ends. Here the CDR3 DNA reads TGTGCCAGCAGCTTGAACGCCCCATACGAGCAGTACTTC. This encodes CASSLNAPYEQYF. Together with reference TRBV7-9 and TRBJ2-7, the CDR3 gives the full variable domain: DTGVSQNPRHKITKRGQNVTFRCDPISEHNRLYWYRQTLGQGPEFLTYFQNEAQLEKSRLLSDRFSAERPKGSFSTLEIQRTEQGDSAMYLCASSLNAPYEQYFGPGTRLTVT.

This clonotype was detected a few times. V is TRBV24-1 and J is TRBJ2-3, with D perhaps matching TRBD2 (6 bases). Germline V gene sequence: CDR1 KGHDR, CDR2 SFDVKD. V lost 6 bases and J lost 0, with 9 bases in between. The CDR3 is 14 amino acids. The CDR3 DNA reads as TGTGCCACCAGTCTTGGAGGGAGCACAGATACGCAGTATTTT. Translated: CATSLGGSTDTQYF.

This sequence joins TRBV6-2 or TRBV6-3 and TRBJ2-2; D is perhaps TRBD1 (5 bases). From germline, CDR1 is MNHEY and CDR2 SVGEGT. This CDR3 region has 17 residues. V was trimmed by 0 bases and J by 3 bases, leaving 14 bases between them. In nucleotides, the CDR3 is TGTGCCAGCAGTTACTCGAAGGGCAGGGTCGACACCGGGGAGCTGTTTTTT. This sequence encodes CASSYSKGRVDTGELFF.

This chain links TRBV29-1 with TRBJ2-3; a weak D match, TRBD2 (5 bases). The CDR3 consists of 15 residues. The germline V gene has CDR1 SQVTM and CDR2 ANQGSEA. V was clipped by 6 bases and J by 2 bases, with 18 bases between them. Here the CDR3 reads CSVGSSAALTDTQYF. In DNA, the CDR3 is TGCAGCGTAGGGTCTTCAGCGGCACTCACAGATACGCAGTATTTT.

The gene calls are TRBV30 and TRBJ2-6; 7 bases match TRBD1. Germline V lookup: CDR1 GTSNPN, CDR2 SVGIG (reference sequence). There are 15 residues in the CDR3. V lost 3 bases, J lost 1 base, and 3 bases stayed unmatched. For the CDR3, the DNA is TGTGCCTGGAGAGCCAGGGGGTCTGGGGCCAACGTCCTGACTTTC. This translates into CAWRARGSGANVLTF.

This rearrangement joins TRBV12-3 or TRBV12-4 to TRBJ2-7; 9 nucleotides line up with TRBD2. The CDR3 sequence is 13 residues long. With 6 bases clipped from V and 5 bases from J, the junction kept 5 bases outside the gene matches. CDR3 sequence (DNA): TGTGCCAGCAGAATAGCGGGAGCCCACGAGCAGTACTTC. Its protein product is CASRIAGAHEQYF.

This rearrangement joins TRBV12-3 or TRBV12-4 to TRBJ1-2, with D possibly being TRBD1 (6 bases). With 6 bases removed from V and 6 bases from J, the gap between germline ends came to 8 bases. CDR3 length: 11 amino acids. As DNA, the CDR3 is TGTGCCAGCAGGGGACACAATGGCTACACCTTC. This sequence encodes CASRGHNGYTF.

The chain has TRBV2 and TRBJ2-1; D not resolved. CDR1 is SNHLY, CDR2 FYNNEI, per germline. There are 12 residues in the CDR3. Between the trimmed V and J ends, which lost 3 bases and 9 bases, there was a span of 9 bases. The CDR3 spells CASSDGVAEQFF. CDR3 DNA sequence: TGTGCCAGCAGTGATGGGGTCGCTGAGCAGTTCTTC.

The CDR3 sequence is CASSLLHLGQGRNYGYTF. The CDR3 coding sequence is TGTGCCAGCAGCTTACTCCACCTGGGACAGGGCCGCAACTATGGCTACACCTTC. The chain carries TRBV13 and TRBJ1-2; 9 bases line up with TRBD1. Germline V CDR1 and CDR2: PRHDT, FYEKMQ (reference sequence). V shed 2 bases, J shed 2 bases, and the junction held 12 bases outside the gene matches. The CDR3 totals 18 residues.

In DNA form, the CDR3 reads TGTGCCAGCAGTTCGCGGGGGAAGGGCACTGAAGCTTTCTTT. Residues: CASSSRGKGTEAFF. The V call is TRBV12-3 or TRBV12-4, the J call TRBJ1-1; a possible D gene is TRBD1 (5 bases). The CDR3 sequence is 14 residues long. V was trimmed by 4 bases and J by 4 bases, leaving 13 bases between them.

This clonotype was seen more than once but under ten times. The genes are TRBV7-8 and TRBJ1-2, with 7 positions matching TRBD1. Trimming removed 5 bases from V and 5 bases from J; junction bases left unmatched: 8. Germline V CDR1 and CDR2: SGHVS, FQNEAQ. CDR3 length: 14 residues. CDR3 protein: CASSDRGQMYGYTF. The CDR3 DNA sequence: TGTGCCAGCAGCGATAGGGGACAGATGTATGGCTACACCTTC.